A single sample is the source of the 29 T cell receptor beta chains below, sequenced in a study of T cell responses to AZD1222 COVID-19 vaccine. Libraries were prepared by immunoSEQ multiplex PCR; TCRdb keeps only in-frame clonotypes and omits some of them. This sample carries some 120,000 clones, around nine tenths of them seen once, and the ten largest clones take about 12%. This material consisted of peripheral blood, taken on day 0 of AZD1222 vaccination. The receptor set was obtained from an adult in good health.

This sequence joins TRBV2 and TRBJ2-6; either TRBD1 or TRBD2 may supply D (5 bases each). CDR3 length: 19 amino acids. CDR1 is SNHLY, CDR2 FYNNEI, per germline. Trimming left V 9 bases short and J 0 bases short, with 24 bases between. CDR3 protein: CARTGTSNLVSSGANVLTF. CDR3 in DNA: TGTGCCAGAACCGGGACGTCAAATCTAGTAAGCTCTGGGGCCAACGTCCTGACTTTC.

The CDR3 region is CASRTEMNTEAFF. The CDR3 coding sequence is TGTGCCAGCAGGACAGAGATGAACACTGAAGCTTTCTTT. V is TRBV25-1 and J is TRBJ1-1; weak D call: TRBD1 (5 bases). V was shortened by 6 bases and J by 0 bases, with 8 bases between the two germline ends. Germline-derived CDR1 and CDR2 are MGHDK and SYGVNS. The CDR3 has 13 amino acids. The full variable domain, completed using reference TRBV25-1 and TRBJ1-1, is EADIYQTPRYLVIGTGKKITLECSQTMGHDKMYWYQQDPGMELHLIHYSYGVNSTEKGDLSSESTVSRIRTEHFPLTLESARPSHTSQYLCASRTEMNTEAFFGQGTRLTVV.

The CDR3 bases are TGCGCCAGCAGTGAGTTGGCTCCAAAAATTCAGCCCCAGCATTTT. It is translated as CASSELAPKIQPQHF. J is TRBJ1-5 and V is TRBV10-1; D gene uncertain. With 1 base removed from V and 6 bases from J, the gap between germline ends came to 13 bases. The germline gives CDR1 WNHNN, CDR2 SYGVQD (reference sequence). The CDR3 is 15 amino acids.

The chain carries TRBV24-1 and TRBJ1-1; D is ambiguous. The V and J ends lost 8 bases and 5 bases respectively, with 14 bases between them. Germline V gene data show CDR1 as KGHDR and CDR2 as SFDVKD. CDR3 length: 13 residues. As DNA, the CDR3 is TGTGCCACCATGGAGGAAGGTACTACTGAAGCTTTCTTT. Translation gives CATMEEGTTEAFF.

The chain has TRBV7-2 and TRBJ2-1; D is unresolved. The length of the CDR3 is 16 residues. The ends were cut back, 4 bases at V and 0 bases at J, with 13 bases in the middle. Germline CDR1 is SGHTA and CDR2 is FQGNSA. This CDR3 reads CASSSGYTSSYNEQFF. The DNA of the CDR3 is TGTGCCAGCAGCTCCGGCTATACGAGCTCCTACAATGAGCAGTTCTTC.

The J gene is TRBJ1-2, the V gene TRBV29-1; 8 nucleotides match TRBD1. Trimming removed 6 bases from V and 6 bases from J; junction bases left unmatched: 9. The CDR3 covers 13 residues. Germline lookup yields CDR1 SQVTM and CDR2 ANQGSEA. CDR3 coding DNA: TGCAGCGTCTCGGACAGGGTGAACGATGGCTACACCTTC. Amino acids: CSVSDRVNDGYTF.

The V and J genes are TRBV2 and TRBJ2-1; unclear D gene. Trimming removed 10 bases from V and 5 bases from J, with 18 bases in between. Germline V gives CDR1 SNHLY, CDR2 FYNNEI. The CDR3 is 14 residues long. CDR3 loop: CANTRLARDNEQFF. The CDR3 coding sequence is TGTGCCAATACGAGACTCGCCCGGGACAATGAGCAGTTCTTC.

The rearrangement uses TRBV6-5 and TRBJ1-5; D gene unclear. The CDR3 contains 11 residues. Between the trimmed V and J ends, which lost 8 bases and 7 bases, there was a span of 9 bases. Germline V gives CDR1 MNHEY, CDR2 SVGAGI. CDR3 DNA sequence: TGTGCCAGCTCCACCGGACAGCCCCAGCATTTT. Amino acids: CASSTGQPQHF.

In its sample, this clone was seen a few times. The V gene is TRBV4-1, the J gene TRBJ2-7; TRBD2 is a possible D gene (5 bases). Per germline, CDR1 MGHRA and CDR2 YSYEKL. CDR3 size: 15 residues. The V end lost 4 bases, the J end lost 0 bases, and 13 bases lay between the germline ends. CDR3 bases: TGCGCCAGCAGCCCCGAGGGAACCCGCTCCTACGAGCAGTACTTC. Its translation: CASSPEGTRSYEQYF.

This clone was counted between two and nine times. This sequence joins TRBV6-5 and TRBJ2-7; 12 bases align to TRBD2. The V gene's germline CDR1 is MNHEY and CDR2 SVGAGI. The CDR3 totals 14 residues. With 7 bases clipped from V and 7 bases from J, the junction kept 8 bases outside the gene matches. The CDR3 DNA sequence: TGTGCCAGCACGAAGACTAGCGGGAGCGGGGAGCAGTACTTC. Translated: CASTKTSGSGEQYF.

The chain couples TRBV19 to TRBJ1-2; tentatively, D is TRBD1 (5 bases). Trimming took 5 bases from V and 0 from J, leaving 10 bases between them. The CDR3 sequence is 14 residues long. Germline CDR1 reads LNHDA; CDR2 reads SQIVND (reference sequence). This CDR3 reads CASSSAGTNYGYTF. The CDR3 DNA is TGTGCCAGTAGTTCGGCAGGGACTAACTATGGCTACACCTTC.

The chain recombines TRBV25-1 with TRBJ2-7, with 12 nucleotides matching TRBD2. The CDR3 spans 15 residues. The junction had 4 bases not matched to a gene; V was cut back by 4 bases and J by 3 bases. Germline V gene lookup returns CDR1 MGHDK and CDR2 SYGVNS. The CDR3 DNA reads as TGTGCCAGCAGTGCCCAACTAGCGGGAGGCTACGAGCAGTACTTC. Encoded protein: CASSAQLAGGYEQYF.

This clone was picked up one time. The gene calls are TRBV4-3 and TRBJ2-1; 8 bases agree with TRBD2. Trimming cost V 0 bases and J 6 bases; bases outside gene matches: 10. Germline V lookup: CDR1 LGHNA, CDR2 YSLEER. CDR3 length: 17 residues. The DNA for the CDR3 is TGCGCCAGCAGCCAAGATAGAGAGGGACTAGTGAGCAATGAGCAGTTCTTC. This gives the protein CASSQDREGLVSNEQFF.

The J gene is TRBJ1-1, the V gene TRBV28, with 10 positions matching TRBD1. The CDR3 is made up of 16 amino acids. The trim removed 1 base at V and 0 bases at J, leaving 2 bases unmatched. Germline loops: CDR1 MDHEN, CDR2 SYDVKM. CDR3 nucleotide sequence: TGTGCCAGCAGTTTATTGGGACAGGGGATGAACACTGAAGCTTTCTTT. Translation gives CASSLLGQGMNTEAFF.

CDR3 region: CASSYPNEQFF. In DNA, the CDR3 is TGTGCCAGCAGTTACCCCAATGAGCAGTTCTTC. The chain joins TRBV6-6 to TRBJ2-1; no clear D. CDR3 length: 11 amino acids. Germline V gives CDR1 MNHNY, CDR2 SVGAGI (reference sequence). Trimming removed 2 bases from V and 6 bases from J, with 2 bases in between.

This chain's CDR3 is CAISESGGRARYNEQFF. CDR3 in DNA: TGTGCCATCAGTGAGTCGGGCGGGAGGGCCAGGTACAATGAGCAGTTCTTC. The rearrangement joins TRBV10-3 to TRBJ2-1; 9 bases fit TRBD2. CDR1 is ENHRY and CDR2 is SYGVKD in the germline V gene. Germline trimming cut 0 bases from V and 4 bases from J; bases unmatched to any gene: 7. This CDR3 is built from 17 residues.

The chain couples TRBV14 to TRBJ1-2, with 7 bases that match TRBD1. The CDR3 has 15 amino acids. The trim removed 0 bases at V and 8 bases at J, leaving 9 bases unmatched. The germline V gene has CDR1 SGHDN and CDR2 FVKESK. CDR3 in DNA: TGTGCCAGCAGCCAAGACCCGACAGGGTTAGGGGGCTACACCTTC. It is translated as CASSQDPTGLGGYTF.

In this sample, this clone turned up a few times. The V and J genes are TRBV7-2 and TRBJ1-1; D may be TRBD1 (5 bases). Trimming cost V 3 bases and J 0 bases, with 8 bases left between them. Germline values: CDR1 SGHTA, CDR2 FQGNSA. The CDR3 runs to 14 residues. CDR3 in amino acids: CASSLTRVNTEAFF. CDR3 in DNA: TGTGCCAGCAGCTTGACCAGGGTGAACACTGAAGCTTTCTTT.

The chain uses TRBV10-3 and TRBJ2-2, with 12 positions matching TRBD1. With V trimmed by 6 bases and J by 1 base, 9 bases remained unmatched. This CDR3 is built from 18 residues. Germline CDR1 ENHRY, CDR2 SYGVKD. CDR3 coding DNA: TGTGCCATCAGCCCGGGACAGGGGGCGAGGGAGAACACCGGGGAGCTGTTTTTT. Translated: CAISPGQGARENTGELFF.

The CDR3, as DNA: TGTGCCAGCAGCCCTTTGGGTAATGAAAAACTGTTTTTT. It codes for CASSPLGNEKLFF. The chain recombines TRBV7-2 with TRBJ1-4; no clear D. Trimming took 5 bases from V and 4 from J, leaving 8 bases between them. Germline V gene data show CDR1 as SGHTA and CDR2 as FQGNSA. The CDR3 runs to 13 residues.

The chain combines TRBV6-5 with TRBJ1-2, with TRBD1 matching over 7 bases. The V gene's germline CDR1 is MNHEY and CDR2 SVGAGI. The CDR3 covers 13 residues. Trimming at V came to 4 bases and at J to 7 bases, leaving 6 bases not matched to a gene. The CDR3 is CASSFPGQAGYTF. CDR3 DNA sequence: TGTGCCAGCAGTTTTCCCGGACAGGCTGGCTACACCTTC.

This rearrangement joins TRBV5-4 to TRBJ1-1; 8 bases agree with TRBD1. V lost 4 bases to trimming and J lost 5 bases; unmatched junction nucleotides: 7. This CDR3 contains 14 residues. Per germline, CDR1 SGHNT and CDR2 YYREEE (reference sequence). CDR3 DNA sequence: TGTGCCAGCAGCACAGGGGGGAGTAGGACTGAAGCTTTCTTT. It encodes CASSTGGSRTEAFF.

The J gene is TRBJ1-5, the V gene TRBV18, with D perhaps TRBD1 (6 bases). The ends were cut back, 3 bases at V and 7 bases at J, with 10 bases in the middle. The CDR3 runs 13 residues. The germline V gene encodes CDR1 KGHSH and CDR2 LQKENI. CDR3 nucleotides: TGTGCCAGCTCACCGGGGGCGGGCCAGCCCCAGCATTTT. Amino acid sequence: CASSPGAGQPQHF.

The chain couples TRBV3-1 (or the pseudogene TRBV3-2) to TRBJ1-1; 8 bases fit TRBD1. CDR3 length: 14 amino acids. CDR1 is LGHDT, CDR2 YNNKEL, per germline (reference sequence). Trimming cost V 7 bases and J 3 bases; bases outside gene matches: 7. This chain's CDR3 is CASTLQGAYTEAFF. CDR3 bases: TGTGCCAGCACCCTCCAGGGGGCCTACACTGAAGCTTTCTTT.

V usage is TRBV12-3 or TRBV12-4 and J usage is TRBJ2-7; D may be TRBD1 or TRBD2 (6 bases each). With 4 bases removed from V and 7 bases from J, the gap between germline ends came to 8 bases. The CDR3 loop spans 11 amino acids. This CDR3 reads CASSWGAEQYF. DNA of the CDR3: TGTGCCAGCAGTTGGGGGGCTGAGCAGTACTTC.

This chain links TRBV29-1 with TRBJ1-2; D gene unclear. This CDR3 has 17 amino acids. The V and J ends lost 5 bases and 3 bases respectively, with 25 bases between them. The germline CDR1 and CDR2 sequences are SQVTM and ANQGSEA. As DNA, the CDR3 is TGCAGCGTTTTTTTGAGAAGTCCGGGCTCGTCCGACTATGGCTACACCTTC. Its protein product is CSVFLRSPGSSDYGYTF.

This chain uses TRBV3-1 (or the pseudogene TRBV3-2) with TRBJ1-5; TRBD1 is a possible D gene (6 bases). Trimming cost V 0 bases and J 7 bases, with 16 bases left between them. The CDR3 sequence is 16 residues long. Germline values: CDR1 LGHDT, CDR2 YNNKEL (reference sequence). The chain's CDR3 is CASSQDHTGRGQPQHF. CDR3 coding DNA: TGTGCCAGCAGCCAAGATCACACAGGGAGAGGGCAGCCCCAGCATTTT.

The CDR3 nucleotides read TGTGCCAGCAGCGACAGGGCCAGGCCCCAGCATTTT. It yields the protein CASSDRARPQHF. V is TRBV6-2 or TRBV6-3 and J is TRBJ1-5; TRBD1 matches 7 bases. In germline, CDR1 is MNHEY, CDR2 SVGEGT. V was pared by 6 bases and J by 9 bases, with 5 bases of the junction left unmatched. The CDR3 consists of 12 residues.

The rearrangement joins TRBV29-1 to TRBJ1-2; 10 bases fit TRBD1. The CDR3 consists of 12 residues. With 5 bases clipped from V and 7 bases from J, the junction kept 4 bases outside the gene matches. Germline V gene lookup returns CDR1 SQVTM and CDR2 ANQGSEA. CDR3 residues: CSVRQGASGYTF. In DNA form, the CDR3 reads TGCAGCGTTCGACAGGGGGCGAGTGGCTACACCTTC.